These T cell receptor beta chains were read from a single sample in a study of blood T cell repertoires in COVID-19. TCRdb keeps only in-frame clones here, not all; method: immunoSEQ multiplex PCR. There are approximately 75,000 clones in the sample; 85% occur only once, and roughly 4.6% lies in the top ten. The sample comprised peripheral blood. All receptors derive from an elderly man with acute or convalescent COVID-19. CDR3s include the opening cysteine and the closing phenylalanine or tryptophan. A D gene is named only where the DNA matches it firmly. Not every row has a clone size; where given, it reads once, few, many or a size class.

CDR3 DNA: TGTGCCAGCAGTGACTCGCCGACTAGCGTAATTAGCTCCTACAATGAGCAGTTCTTC
CDR3 protein: CASSDSPTSVISSYNEQFF
J gene: TRBJ2-1
clone size: .
D gene: TRBD2
V gene: TRBV6-4

CDR3 DNA: TGTGCCAGCAGTTTAGGGCAGCCTAATGAAAAACTGTTTTTT
CDR3 protein: CASSLGQPNEKLFF
J gene: TRBJ1-4
clone size: .
D gene: .
V gene: TRBV28

CDR3 DNA: TGTGCCAGCAGCTCCCAGGGGCTCCAAGAGACCCAGTACTTC
CDR3 protein: CASSSQGLQETQYF
J gene: TRBJ2-5
clone size: .
D gene: .
V gene: TRBV7-2

CDR3 DNA: TGTGCCAGCAGTTACTCGCGGGGAGTGATGACCCAGTACTTC
CDR3 protein: CASSYSRGVMTQYF
J gene: TRBJ2-5
clone size: few
D gene: .
V gene: TRBV6-2/TRBV6-3

CDR3 DNA: TGTGCCAGCAGTGGGGACAGGGGGCCGGGAACTGAAGCTTTCTTT
CDR3 protein: CASSGDRGPGTEAFF
J gene: TRBJ1-1
clone size: .
D gene: TRBD1
V gene: TRBV2

CDR3 DNA: TGTGCCAGCAGCTTGTCTGGCGGAAGTCGAGAGACCCAGTACTTC
CDR3 protein: CASSLSGGSRETQYF
J gene: TRBJ2-5
clone size: once
D gene: .
V gene: TRBV5-4

CDR3 DNA: TGTGCCAGTGAAATCCCGGGCTCCTACGAGCAGTACTTC
CDR3 protein: CASEIPGSYEQYF
J gene: TRBJ2-7
clone size: .
D gene: .
V gene: TRBV7-2

CDR3 DNA: TGTGCCAGCTCGCACCCCCAGGCGTACGAGCAGTACTTC
CDR3 protein: CASSHPQAYEQYF
J gene: TRBJ2-7
clone size: .
D gene: .
V gene: TRBV18

CDR3 DNA: TGCGCCAGCAGTGAAGGTCAGGGTAGCAATCAGCCCCAGCATTTT
CDR3 protein: CASSEGQGSNQPQHF
J gene: TRBJ1-5
clone size: .
D gene: .
V gene: TRBV10-2

CDR3 DNA: TGTGCCAGCAGTCCCCCTCAGGATCAACTTTTGCCGGATCAGCCCCAGCATTTT
CDR3 protein: CASSPPQDQLLPDQPQHF
J gene: TRBJ1-5
clone size: .
D gene: .
V gene: TRBV28

CDR3 DNA: TGTGCCAGCAGCCGAGAGGGAGATACGCAGTATTTT
CDR3 protein: CASSREGDTQYF
J gene: TRBJ2-3
clone size: .
D gene: .
V gene: TRBV11-2

CDR3 DNA: TGTGCCAGCAGCCCTTTGACAGGGGGCGCGGGTAATTCACCCCTCCACTTT
CDR3 protein: CASSPLTGGAGNSPLHF
J gene: TRBJ1-6
clone size: .
D gene: TRBD1
V gene: TRBV3-1/TRBV3-2

CDR3 DNA: TGTGCCAGTAGTATAGATAGTCATGTAGCGCAGTATTTT
CDR3 protein: CASSIDSHVAQYF
J gene: TRBJ2-3
clone size: .
D gene: .
V gene: TRBV19

CDR3 DNA: TGTGCCAGCAGCTATAGACAGGGGGCGGCCGGGGAGCTGTTTTTT
CDR3 protein: CASSYRQGAAGELFF
J gene: TRBJ2-2
clone size: .
D gene: TRBD1
V gene: TRBV7-3

CDR3 DNA: TGTGCCAGCAGCTTAGATCAAGTCAGTGAGCAGTTCTTC
CDR3 protein: CASSLDQVSEQFF
J gene: TRBJ2-1
clone size: .
D gene: .
V gene: TRBV11-3

CDR3 DNA: TGCAGCGTCGTGGGGGCGAACTATGGCTACACCTTC
CDR3 protein: CSVVGANYGYTF
J gene: TRBJ1-2
clone size: .
D gene: .
V gene: TRBV29-1

CDR3 DNA: TGCGCCAGCAGCGGGCAGGGAACTACTAATGAAAAACTGTTTTTT
CDR3 protein: CASSGQGTTNEKLFF
J gene: TRBJ1-4
clone size: few
D gene: .
V gene: TRBV5-1

CDR3 DNA: TGTGCTAGTGGTATTCGGGACAGTCGCACAGATACGCAGTATTTT
CDR3 protein: CASGIRDSRTDTQYF
J gene: TRBJ2-3
clone size: .
D gene: TRBD1
V gene: TRBV12-5